Listed below are T cell receptor beta chains from one sample, sequenced in a study of persistence of HIV-infected CD4 T cells. Sequenced by immunoSEQ multiplex PCR; TCRdb stores in-frame clones only, minus some. Seen here are about 40,000 clones, around three quarters observed once, and the top ten hold 12% to 15%. No antigen is known for these receptors. The sequencing used CD4+ T cells sorted from PBMCs after 18-hour stimulation, collected from a patient who received antiretroviral therapy. The receptors come from an adult man with HIV who was CMV-seropositive. Each CDR3 is given without its conserved first and last residue.

>TRBV11-2
ASSLVVWGSYNNEQF
>TRBV10-3
AISDLGQGSNQPQH
>TRBV5-5
ASGRDYGYT
>TRBV5-4
ASSPGGGASSYEQY
>TRBV7-9
ASSLTGMETDTQY
>TRBV6-4
ASSVMENTEAF
>TRBV19
ASSIVRGQETQY
>TRBV5-4
ASSQGRGRNTEAF
>TRBV24-1
ATSDLYNEQF
>TRBV16
ASSPRTGRTEAF
>TRBV24-1
ATSSPPGQLNQPQH
>TRBV6-5
ASSYSRGFNTEAF
>TRBV18
ASSPGQTTGELF
>TRBV7-3
ASSLDPASSSYEQY
>TRBV6-1
ASSGQEFYGYT
>TRBV6-1
ASSEDPVAEAF
>TRBV5-5
ASSPLGAEEQY
>TRBV6-5
ASRPMTGGGQPQH
>TRBV7-9
ASSPGRIGPYNEQF
>TRBV28
ASTLEDRDGYT
>TRBV25-1
ASSSSGNTGELF
>TRBV5-1
ASSLTETQY
>TRBV5-1
ASSQTGTGVGELF
>TRBV29-1
SVQGVSSGNTIY